A selection of T cell receptor beta chains follows, all from one sample in a study of blood T cell repertoires in COVID-19. TCRdb's table, derived via immunoSEQ multiplex PCR, lists solely in-frame clones and lacks some. The sample holds about 120,000 clones; about 79% are singletons and the top ten take about 2.5%. The sequencing input was peripheral blood. The origin of the receptors is a man between 65 and 85 years old with acute or convalescent COVID-19. Both conserved end residues are part of each CDR3. Each record gives: clone size, J gene, D gene, V gene, CDR3 DNA, CDR3 protein. D genes are given only for firm matches. Some rows mark clone size as missing; the rest say once, few, many or name a class of expanded clone.

clone_size: NA; j_call: TRBJ1-5; d_call: NA; v_call: TRBV19; cdr3_nt: TGTGCCAGTAGTATAGTGAGACAGCCCCAGCATTTT; cdr3_aa: CASSIVRQPQHF
clone_size: NA; j_call: TRBJ2-3; d_call: TRBD2; v_call: TRBV19; cdr3_nt: TGTGCCAGTAGTATTGAGCGGGGGTTCACAGATACGCAGTATTTT; cdr3_aa: CASSIERGFTDTQYF
clone_size: NA; j_call: TRBJ1-2; d_call: NA; v_call: TRBV5-1; cdr3_nt: TGCGCCAGCAGCTCCGACAGGACGGGCTACACCTTC; cdr3_aa: CASSSDRTGYTF
clone_size: NA; j_call: TRBJ1-2; d_call: NA; v_call: TRBV12-3/TRBV12-4; cdr3_nt: TGTGCCAGCAGTTTCGGAGATTATGGCTACACCTTC; cdr3_aa: CASSFGDYGYTF
clone_size: NA; j_call: TRBJ2-7; d_call: NA; v_call: TRBV24-1; cdr3_nt: TGTGCCACCAGTGATTCCGCCACAGGCCGCTCCTACGAGCAGTACTTC; cdr3_aa: CATSDSATGRSYEQYF
clone_size: NA; j_call: TRBJ1-3; d_call: NA; v_call: TRBV7-2; cdr3_nt: TGTGCCAGCAGCTTAGTACAACACTCTGGAAACACCATATATTTT; cdr3_aa: CASSLVQHSGNTIYF
clone_size: NA; j_call: TRBJ1-2; d_call: NA; v_call: TRBV29-1; cdr3_nt: TGCAGCGTTGGTGGGGCACCAAACTATGGCTACACCTTC; cdr3_aa: CSVGGAPNYGYTF
clone_size: once; j_call: TRBJ2-6; d_call: TRBD1; v_call: TRBV5-4; cdr3_nt: TGTGCCAGCAGCTTCCCTTTCGGACAGGGAAACGTCCTGACTTTC; cdr3_aa: CASSFPFGQGNVLTF
clone_size: few; j_call: TRBJ1-2; d_call: NA; v_call: TRBV4-2; cdr3_nt: TGTGCCAGCAGCCCGTCTGGGGGGAAGAAAGGCTACACCTTC; cdr3_aa: CASSPSGGKKGYTF
clone_size: NA; j_call: TRBJ1-5; d_call: TRBD1; v_call: TRBV9; cdr3_nt: TGTGCCAGCACCTTGACAGGGGATAGCAATCAGCCCCAGCATTTT; cdr3_aa: CASTLTGDSNQPQHF
clone_size: NA; j_call: TRBJ2-5; d_call: NA; v_call: TRBV18; cdr3_nt: TGTGCCAGCTCACCACCACTACCGGGATCCCAAGAGACCCAGTACTTC; cdr3_aa: CASSPPLPGSQETQYF
clone_size: NA; j_call: TRBJ1-1; d_call: NA; v_call: TRBV30; cdr3_nt: TGTGCCTGGACTCGACTGGATGGGGCTTTCTTT; cdr3_aa: CAWTRLDGAFF
clone_size: NA; j_call: TRBJ1-6; d_call: NA; v_call: TRBV7-8; cdr3_nt: TGTGCCAGCAGCCAATCGGGGAGCTCCTATAATTCACCCCTCCACTTT; cdr3_aa: CASSQSGSSYNSPLHF
clone_size: once; j_call: TRBJ1-3; d_call: TRBD1; v_call: TRBV11-1; cdr3_nt: TGTGCCAGCAGCTTCCAGGGGGCTGGAAACACCATATATTTT; cdr3_aa: CASSFQGAGNTIYF
clone_size: NA; j_call: TRBJ1-2; d_call: NA; v_call: TRBV2; cdr3_nt: TGTGCCAGCAGCTATCGCCCCGACACCAGCTACACCTTC; cdr3_aa: CASSYRPDTSYTF
clone_size: NA; j_call: TRBJ1-6; d_call: NA; v_call: TRBV21-1; cdr3_nt: TGTGCCAGCAGCAAAGACTCCGCCAGGGGGCCCTATAATTCACCCCTCCACTTT; cdr3_aa: CASSKDSARGPYNSPLHF
clone_size: NA; j_call: TRBJ2-1; d_call: NA; v_call: TRBV4-2; cdr3_nt: TGTGCCAGCAGCCAAGTACAGTCCTACAATGAGCAGTTCTTC; cdr3_aa: CASSQVQSYNEQFF
clone_size: NA; j_call: TRBJ1-5; d_call: NA; v_call: TRBV5-6; cdr3_nt: TGTGCCAGCAGCTTGTCGGGGTTATATCAGCCCCAGCATTTT; cdr3_aa: CASSLSGLYQPQHF
clone_size: NA; j_call: TRBJ1-5; d_call: NA; v_call: TRBV6-1; cdr3_nt: TGTGCCAGCAGTGCTAAAGCAGGGAGGGAAAATCAGCCCCAGCATTTT; cdr3_aa: CASSAKAGRENQPQHF
clone_size: NA; j_call: TRBJ1-6; d_call: NA; v_call: TRBV4-3; cdr3_nt: TGCGCCAGCAGCCCTCGAAAACTAGGGAAAGGGAGCTCCTATAATTCACCCCTCCACTTT; cdr3_aa: CASSPRKLGKGSSYNSPLHF
clone_size: once; j_call: TRBJ2-5; d_call: TRBD1; v_call: TRBV5-1; cdr3_nt: TGCGCCAGCAGCTTGGGTGGACAGGGGAGGGAGACCCAGTACTTC; cdr3_aa: CASSLGGQGRETQYF
clone_size: few; j_call: TRBJ1-2; d_call: NA; v_call: TRBV27; cdr3_nt: TGTGCCAGCAGTTCGGGAGGGGTACATTATGGCTACACCTTC; cdr3_aa: CASSSGGVHYGYTF
clone_size: NA; j_call: TRBJ2-1; d_call: NA; v_call: TRBV7-2; cdr3_nt: TGTGCCAGCAGAATTAGCCCGGGACAAGGCGACGATGAGCAGTTCTTC; cdr3_aa: CASRISPGQGDDEQFF
clone_size: NA; j_call: TRBJ1-2; d_call: NA; v_call: TRBV5-1; cdr3_nt: TGCGCCAGCAGCCCGGGGTTCATCTATGGCTACACCTTC; cdr3_aa: CASSPGFIYGYTF
clone_size: NA; j_call: TRBJ2-3; d_call: NA; v_call: TRBV5-1; cdr3_nt: TGCGCCAGCAGCACGGGACTCGGCACAGATACGCAGTATTTT; cdr3_aa: CASSTGLGTDTQYF
clone_size: NA; j_call: TRBJ1-3; d_call: NA; v_call: TRBV7-3; cdr3_nt: TGTGCCAGCAGCTTGGGGCCCACTGGAAACACCATATATTTT; cdr3_aa: CASSLGPTGNTIYF
clone_size: NA; j_call: TRBJ2-4; d_call: NA; v_call: TRBV5-1; cdr3_nt: TGCGCCAGCAGCTCTCGGACAGGGAGGGACATTCAGTACTTC; cdr3_aa: CASSSRTGRDIQYF
clone_size: NA; j_call: TRBJ1-1; d_call: NA; v_call: TRBV11-3; cdr3_nt: TGTGCCAGCAGCTTAGTCCAGGGCACTGAAGCTTTCTTT; cdr3_aa: CASSLVQGTEAFF
clone_size: NA; j_call: TRBJ2-1; d_call: TRBD2; v_call: TRBV5-1; cdr3_nt: TGCGCCAGCAGCTGGGGCTTAGCGGGGGACTACAATGAGCAGTTCTTC; cdr3_aa: CASSWGLAGDYNEQFF
clone_size: NA; j_call: TRBJ2-5; d_call: TRBD2; v_call: TRBV4-3; cdr3_nt: TGCGCCAGCAGCCAAGGTACTAGCGGGGGGGCCGCAGAGACCCAGTACTTC; cdr3_aa: CASSQGTSGGAAETQYF
clone_size: few; j_call: TRBJ2-7; d_call: TRBD1; v_call: TRBV6-5; cdr3_nt: TGTGCCAGCACTACCGACAGGGGGCGTTACGAGCAGTACTTC; cdr3_aa: CASTTDRGRYEQYF
clone_size: few; j_call: TRBJ2-1; d_call: TRBD2; v_call: TRBV2; cdr3_nt: TGTGCCAGCAGTGGGGTAGCGGGGGGACTAAATGAGCAGTTCTTC; cdr3_aa: CASSGVAGGLNEQFF
clone_size: NA; j_call: TRBJ2-1; d_call: NA; v_call: TRBV5-1; cdr3_nt: TGCGCCAGCAGCTTGGGGGCGCGAAACAATGAGCAGTTCTTC; cdr3_aa: CASSLGARNNEQFF
clone_size: NA; j_call: TRBJ2-2; d_call: TRBD2; v_call: TRBV6-5; cdr3_nt: TGTGCCAGCAGACTAGCGGTAGCGGCCGGGGAGCTGTTTTTT; cdr3_aa: CASRLAVAAGELFF
clone_size: NA; j_call: TRBJ1-2; d_call: NA; v_call: TRBV5-1; cdr3_nt: TGCGCCAGCAGCTTGGGGGAGAACTATGGCTACACCTTC; cdr3_aa: CASSLGENYGYTF
clone_size: NA; j_call: TRBJ1-2; d_call: NA; v_call: TRBV18; cdr3_nt: TGTGCCAGCTCACCGAGGAACGAAGTCTATGGCTACACCTTC; cdr3_aa: CASSPRNEVYGYTF
clone_size: once; j_call: TRBJ2-3; d_call: TRBD2; v_call: TRBV15; cdr3_nt: TGTGCCACCAGCAGGCGGACTAGCGCTAGCACAGATACGCAGTATTTT; cdr3_aa: CATSRRTSASTDTQYF
clone_size: NA; j_call: TRBJ1-4; d_call: TRBD1; v_call: TRBV19; cdr3_nt: TGTGCCAGCAACCGGGACAGCCAACTAACTAATGAAAAACTGTTTTTT; cdr3_aa: CASNRDSQLTNEKLFF
clone_size: NA; j_call: TRBJ2-3; d_call: TRBD2; v_call: TRBV6-2/TRBV6-3; cdr3_nt: TGTGCCAGCGGCCGGGGACCGGGACTAGGATCTGATACGCAGTATTTT; cdr3_aa: CASGRGPGLGSDTQYF